Shown below are 6 T cell receptor beta chains from a single sample sequenced in a study of T cell responses to AZD1222 COVID-19 vaccine. The assay was immunoSEQ multiplex PCR, and TCRdb's table has in-frame clones only and misses some. This sample has under 70,000 clones, with about 89% found just once. This specimen consisted of peripheral blood, obtained 28 days after the second AZD1222 dose. Receptor source: an adult who received the AZD1222 COVID-19 vaccine.

J is TRBJ2-1 and V is TRBV19; the D gene is possibly TRBD2 (6 bases). Germline assignment: CDR1 LNHDA and CDR2 SQIVND (reference sequence). There are 14 residues in the CDR3. V dropped 2 bases and J dropped 5 bases, with 10 bases sitting between them. Here the CDR3 reads CASSITGGNNEQFF. The CDR3 DNA sequence: TGTGCCAGTAGTATAACCGGAGGGAACAATGAGCAGTTCTTC.

CDR3 in DNA: TGTGCCAGCACCAAAACCGGGACAGGGGCTTCGGGCTACACCTTC. Residues: CASTKTGTGASGYTF. This rearrangement joins TRBV6-5 to TRBJ1-2, with 10 bases that match TRBD1. CDR3 length: 15 residues. After removal of 7 bases from V and 8 bases from J, the junction contained 13 bases not matched to a gene. Germline values: CDR1 MNHEY, CDR2 SVGAGI.

This chain joins TRBV12-3 or TRBV12-4 and TRBJ1-6; tentatively, D is TRBD1 (5 bases). The V end lost 6 bases, the J end lost 7 bases, and 7 bases lay between the germline ends. This CDR3 has 12 residues. This CDR3 reads CASSWDNSPLHF. The CDR3 nucleotides read TGTGCCAGCAGCTGGGACAATTCACCCCTCCACTTT.

The chain combines TRBV7-2 with TRBJ1-2, with 10 bases identical to TRBD1. The CDR3 is 15 amino acids. With 1 base clipped from V and 4 bases from J, the junction kept 3 bases outside the gene matches. Germline V gene sequence: CDR1 SGHTA, CDR2 FQGNSA. Here the CDR3 reads CASSLETGGLYGYTF. The CDR3 DNA is TGTGCCAGCAGCTTAGAGACAGGGGGCCTCTATGGCTACACCTTC. The variable domain in full, completed from reference TRBV7-2 and TRBJ1-2, reads GAGVSQSPSNKVTEKGKDVELRCDPISGHTALYWYRQSLGQGLEFLIYFQGNSAPDKSGLPSDRFSAERTGGSVSTLTIQRTQQEDSAVYLCASSLETGGLYGYTFGSGTRLTVV.

The chain has TRBV7-2 and TRBJ2-4, with D unresolved. The V gene lost 1 base and the J gene lost 0 bases, with 4 bases spanning the gap. Germline values: CDR1 SGHTA, CDR2 FQGNSA. The CDR3 totals 14 residues. The CDR3 DNA follows: TGTGCCAGCAGCTTAGGGGGAGCCAAAAACATTCAGTACTTC. It specifies CASSLGGAKNIQYF.

Within the sample, this clone is medium-sized. The rearrangement joins TRBV4-3 to TRBJ1-2; tentatively, D is TRBD1 (5 bases). The germline V gene encodes CDR1 LGHNA and CDR2 YSLEER. The CDR3 is made up of 14 amino acids. Trimming cost V 0 bases and J 7 bases, with 12 bases left between them. The CDR3 DNA is TGCGCCAGCAGCCAAGAGTCCGGGGCCTTTGGCTACACCTTC. Translated: CASSQESGAFGYTF.